These 5 T cell receptor beta chains were all obtained from the same sample, sequenced in a study of radiation and T cells in renal cell carcinoma. Profiled with immunoSEQ multiplex PCR; TCRdb holds only in-frame clones, not every one. The sample contains approximately 120,000 clones, around 81% of which appear only once. Time point: blood 2 weeks post-SBRT. The treatment: 15 Gy SBRT to primary tumor, nephrectomy 4 weeks later. The sequencing here drew on blood, taken from a patient whose treatment included radiotherapy and nephrectomy. The receptors derive from a man aged 50-60 years with renal cell carcinoma.

This chain joins TRBV5-1 and TRBJ2-1; TRBD2 matches at 9 bases. The CDR3 is 17 residues long. With 8 bases clipped from V and 15 bases from J, the junction kept 27 bases outside the gene matches. Germline V gene data show CDR1 as SGHRS and CDR2 as YFSETQ. The CDR3 DNA sequence: TGCGCCAGTCAATCCACGGGGCTAGCGGGGTATTTTACGAAACTGTTCTTC. Its protein product is CASQSTGLAGYFTKLFF.

The chain employs TRBV6-1 and TRBJ1-2; D ambiguous. The ends were cut back, 1 base at V and 0 bases at J, with 3 bases in the middle. This CDR3 region has 13 residues. CDR1 and CDR2 (germline): MNHNS, SASEGT. CDR3 DNA: TGTGCCAGCAGTGAAGGTCCTAACTATGGCTACACCTTC. Residues: CASSEGPNYGYTF.

The chain is built from TRBV20-1 and TRBJ2-5; D ambiguous. The CDR3 is 11 residues long. Trimming stripped 3 bases from V and 5 bases from J, with 7 bases between. Germline-derived CDR1 and CDR2 are DFQATT and SNEGSKA (reference sequence). In DNA form, the CDR3 reads TGCAGTGCTAGCGACGTGGAGACCCAGTACTTC. The encoded protein is CSASDVETQYF.

The chain carries TRBV6-6 and TRBJ1-2; no firm D call. The CDR3 is 15 amino acids. CDR1 and CDR2 (germline): MNHNY, SVGAGI (reference sequence). With 4 bases removed from V and 4 bases from J, the gap between germline ends came to 16 bases. CDR3 amino acids: CASSSPPLGFYGYTF. The DNA of the CDR3 is TGTGCCAGCAGTTCCCCTCCCCTAGGTTTCTATGGCTACACCTTC.

The V and J genes are TRBV5-1 and TRBJ1-1, with D possibly being TRBD1 (5 bases). CDR1 is SGHRS, CDR2 YFSETQ, per germline. This CDR3 comprises 15 residues. The germline V and J ends were trimmed by 3 bases and 5 bases, with 17 bases remaining between them. In nucleotides, the CDR3 is TGCGCCAGCAGCTCAGACAGTGGGGGTCGGACTGAAGCTTTCTTT. This encodes CASSSDSGGRTEAFF.